The next 10 T cell receptor beta chains were all read from a single sample in a study of human T cells and chemical hapten exposure. MiXCR, run by TCRdb on the RACE reads, gives a single entry per CDR3 protein. The sample consists of roughly 50,000 distinct CDR3 sequences, 9.6% of them appearing once. Specified time point: pre-sensitization, week 0. The treatment here: therapeutic diphenylcyclopropenone sensitization with weekly scalp DPC. Extraction of total RNA was performed on unfractionated whole blood. The source material was whole blood, sampled in connection with sensitization to the hapten diphenylcyclopropenone (DPC). The receptors were gathered from a woman in her 30s with alopecia areata. Some clones in this sample may be carry-over from other donors' samples.

The gene calls are TRBV5-4 and TRBJ2-2; 7 positions agree with TRBD2. From germline, CDR1 is SGHNT and CDR2 YYREEE (reference sequence). CDR3 length: 16 amino acids. V was clipped by 0 bases and J by 0 bases; unmatched bases: 2. DNA for the CDR3: TGTGCCAGCAGCTTGGTCGCGGGAGCGAACACCGGGGAGCTGTTTTTT. Its protein is CASSLVAGANTGELFF.

This clonotype was counted ten times or more. The chain links TRBV27 to TRBJ2-3; D could derive from TRBD1 or TRBD2 (6 bases each). Trimming took 3 bases from V and 1 from J, leaving 14 bases between them. This CDR3 has 16 amino acids. Per germline, CDR1 MNHEY and CDR2 SMNVEV (reference sequence). In nucleotides, the CDR3 is TGTGCCAGCAGTTTGAGCGGGTCAGGGGGCACAGATACGCAGTATTTT. Translating gives CASSLSGSGGTDTQYF.

The genes are TRBV28 and TRBJ2-7, with D possibly TRBD1 on 6 matching bases. CDR3 length: 15 amino acids. Trimming left V 6 bases short and J 2 bases short, with 17 bases between. CDR1 MDHEN and CDR2 SYDVKM come from the germline V gene. Here the CDR3 DNA reads TGTGCCAGCAGCCAGACAGGCCGGGCTCCCTACGAGCAGTACTTC. Protein product: CASSQTGRAPYEQYF.

V usage is TRBV6-2 or TRBV6-3 and J usage is TRBJ1-5; D gene ambiguous. The V end was cut by 5 bases, the J end by 7 bases, with 15 bases between. The CDR3 has 14 amino acids. CDR1 and CDR2 from the germline V gene are MNHEY and SVGEGT. The CDR3 spells CASSPLSGSQPQHF. The CDR3 DNA sequence: TGTGCCAGCAGTCCCCTTTCGGGGAGCCAGCCCCAGCATTTT.

V is TRBV6-6 and J is TRBJ2-4; no firm D call. Germline V gives CDR1 MNHNY, CDR2 SVGAGI (reference sequence). V dropped 0 bases and J dropped 5 bases, with 17 bases sitting between them. This CDR3 comprises 17 residues. The CDR3, as DNA: TGTGCCAGCAGTTACTCGAATCGAGCTCTCTATCAAAACATTCAGTACTTC. This sequence encodes CASSYSNRALYQNIQYF.

This clonotype was seen a handful of times. The rearrangement uses TRBV12-3 or TRBV12-4 and TRBJ2-7, with D uncertain. The CDR3 totals 14 residues. Trimming took off 1 base at V and 5 bases at J, with 12 bases between the two ends. As DNA, the CDR3 is TGTGCCAGCAGTTTAGGGGCCGGGCCCAACGAGCAGTACTTC. It yields the protein CASSLGAGPNEQYF.

This clonotype has more than one count but fewer than ten. The J gene is TRBJ1-2, the V gene TRBV7-9; a weak D match, TRBD1 (6 bases). Per the germline V gene, CDR1 is SEHNR and CDR2 is FQNEAQ (reference sequence). Trimming shortened V by 5 bases and J by 7 bases, and 14 bases separated the two germline ends. The length of the CDR3 is 13 residues. CDR3 in amino acids: CASSRTEGGGYTF. The CDR3 bases are TGTGCCAGCAGCCGGACGGAGGGGGGTGGCTACACCTTC. The whole variable domain, remainder taken from reference TRBV7-9 and TRBJ1-2, is DTGVSQNPRHKITKRGQNVTFRCDPISEHNRLYWYRQTLGQGPEFLTYFQNEAQLEKSRLLSDRFSAERPKGSFSTLEIQRTEQGDSAMYLCASSRTEGGGYTFGSGTRLTVV.

Here the CDR3 DNA reads TGTGCCAGCAGCACTAGCGGGGGGTTGGATACGCAGTATTTT. Its translation is CASSTSGGLDTQYF. This rearrangement joins TRBV9 to TRBJ2-3, with 12 nucleotides matching TRBD2. Germline V CDR1 and CDR2: SGDLS, YYNGEE. The CDR3 length is 14 residues. After removal of 4 bases from V and 6 bases from J, the junction contained 3 bases not matched to a gene.

This clonotype was seen only a few times. The V gene is TRBV29-1, the J gene TRBJ2-2; the D gene could be TRBD1 or TRBD2 (5 bases each). Trimming stripped 7 bases from V and 0 bases from J, with 9 bases between. The CDR3 totals 13 residues. Per the germline V gene, CDR1 is SQVTM and CDR2 is ANQGSEA. CDR3 coding DNA: TGCAGCGCCAGGGAGACGAACACCGGGGAGCTGTTTTTT. Protein product: CSARETNTGELFF.

The V gene is TRBV12-3 or TRBV12-4, the J gene TRBJ2-3; 7 nucleotides align to TRBD1. Losses at the gene ends were 6 bases for V and 0 bases for J; bases not matched to a gene: 6. The CDR3 runs 15 residues. The CDR3 coding sequence is TGTGCCAGCAGCCCAGGGGGTATGAGCACAGATACGCAGTATTTT. This sequence encodes CASSPGGMSTDTQYF.